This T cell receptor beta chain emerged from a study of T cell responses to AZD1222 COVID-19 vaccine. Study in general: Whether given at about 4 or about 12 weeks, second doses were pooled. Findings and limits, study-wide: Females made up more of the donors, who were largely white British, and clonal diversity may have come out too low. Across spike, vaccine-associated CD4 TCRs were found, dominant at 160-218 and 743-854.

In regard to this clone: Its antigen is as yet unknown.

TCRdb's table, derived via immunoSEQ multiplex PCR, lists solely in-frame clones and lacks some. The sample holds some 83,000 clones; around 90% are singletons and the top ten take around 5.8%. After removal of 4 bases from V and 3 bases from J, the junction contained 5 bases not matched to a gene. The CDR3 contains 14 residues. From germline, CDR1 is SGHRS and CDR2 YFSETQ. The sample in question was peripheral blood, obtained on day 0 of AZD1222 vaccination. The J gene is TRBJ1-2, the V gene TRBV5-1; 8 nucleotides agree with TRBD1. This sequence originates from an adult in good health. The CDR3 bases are TGCGCCAGCAGCGATACAGGGGGGGACTATGGCTACACCTTC. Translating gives CASSDTGGDYGYTF. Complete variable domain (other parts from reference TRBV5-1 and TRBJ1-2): KAGVTQTPRYLIKTRGQQVTLSCSPISGHRSVSWYQQTPGQGLQFLFEYFSETQRNKGNFPGRFSGRQFSNSRSEMNVSTLELGDSALYLCASSDTGGDYGYTFGSGTRLTVV.